This T cell receptor (beta chain) was profiled in a study of OX40 agonist ivuxolimab in advanced cancers. The study's findings and limits: Expanded peripheral T cells had an undetermined antigen specificity.

Using immunoSEQ multiplex PCR, the repertoire was profiled, and TCRdb retains in-frame clones only, with some absent. The sample holds tens of thousands of clones, approximately 86% seen once. The CDR3 is made up of 17 amino acids. The germline V gene has CDR1 MDHEN and CDR2 SYDVKM. Trimming took off 3 bases at V and 0 bases at J, with 15 bases between the two ends. This clone showed up just once. Its antigen is not known. V and J are TRBV28 and TRBJ1-5; the D is unclear. This specimen was CD4+ or CD8+ T cells sorted from blood, taken in a trial of the OX40 agonist ivuxolimab. The TCR sequence derives from an adult with an advanced solid tumor such as melanoma, head and neck, liver or kidney cancer. The CDR3 is CASSLGNSRYSNQPQHF. In DNA form, the CDR3 reads TGTGCCAGCAGTTTGGGAAACTCCAGGTATAGCAATCAGCCCCAGCATTTT.